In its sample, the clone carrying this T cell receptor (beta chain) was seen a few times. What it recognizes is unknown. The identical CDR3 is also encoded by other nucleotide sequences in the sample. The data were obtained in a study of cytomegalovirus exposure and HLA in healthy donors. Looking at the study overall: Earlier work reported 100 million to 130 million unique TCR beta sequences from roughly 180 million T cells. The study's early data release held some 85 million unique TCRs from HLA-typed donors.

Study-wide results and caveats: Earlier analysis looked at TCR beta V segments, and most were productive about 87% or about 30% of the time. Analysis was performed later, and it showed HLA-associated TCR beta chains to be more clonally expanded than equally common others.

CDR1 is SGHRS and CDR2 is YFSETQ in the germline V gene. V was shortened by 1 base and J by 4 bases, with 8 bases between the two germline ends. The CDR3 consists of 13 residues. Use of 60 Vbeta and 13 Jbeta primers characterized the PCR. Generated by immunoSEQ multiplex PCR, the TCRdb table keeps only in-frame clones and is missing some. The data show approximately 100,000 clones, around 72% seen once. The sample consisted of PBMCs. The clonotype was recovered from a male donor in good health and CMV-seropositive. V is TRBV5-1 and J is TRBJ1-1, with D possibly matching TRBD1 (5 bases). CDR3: CASSLRGGTEAFF. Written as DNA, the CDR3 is TGCGCCAGCAGCTTGCGCGGGGGCACTGAAGCTTTCTTT. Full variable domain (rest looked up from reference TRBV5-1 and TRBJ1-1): KAGVTQTPRYLIKTRGQQVTLSCSPISGHRSVSWYQQTPGQGLQFLFEYFSETQRNKGNFPGRFSGRQFSNSRSEMNVSTLELGDSALYLCASSLRGGTEAFFGQGTRLTVV.